The T cell receptor beta chain under discussion was sequenced for a study of blood T cell repertoires in COVID-19. Study-wide context: Donors in the United States, Italy and Spain gave samples during acute or convalescent COVID-19.

Germline-derived CDR1 and CDR2 are SGHTA and FQGNSA. V lost 0 bases and J 3 bases, leaving 6 bases between the germline ends. The CDR3 contains 13 residues. In the original processing: From reference gene primer amplification, estimates of nucleated cell counts were derived. Clones were read by immunoSEQ multiplex PCR, and TCRdb kept only the in-frame ones, dropping some. V and J calls and clone size are given by that table; D and trimming were obtained from the DNA. The repertoire holds about 300,000 clones, with around 86% as singletons. This TCR derives from a woman between 50 and 59 years old with acute or convalescent COVID-19. V is TRBV7-2 and J is TRBJ2-7, with unresolved D. Sequencing input: peripheral blood. CDR3 residues: CASSLAGLYEQYF. The CDR3 nucleotides read TGTGCCAGCAGCTTAGCGGGCCTCTACGAGCAGTACTTC.